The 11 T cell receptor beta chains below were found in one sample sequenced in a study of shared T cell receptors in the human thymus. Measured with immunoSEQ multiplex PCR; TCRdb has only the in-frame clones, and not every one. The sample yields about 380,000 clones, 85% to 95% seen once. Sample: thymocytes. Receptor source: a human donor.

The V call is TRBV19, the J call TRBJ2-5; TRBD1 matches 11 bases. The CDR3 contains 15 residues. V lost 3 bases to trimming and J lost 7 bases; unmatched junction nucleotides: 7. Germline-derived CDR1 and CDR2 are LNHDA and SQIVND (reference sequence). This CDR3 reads CASSMIGQGAWTQYF. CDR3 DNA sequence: TGTGCCAGTAGTATGATAGGACAGGGGGCTTGGACCCAGTACTTC.

CDR3 region: CASSLNRGEREGLDEQFF. CDR3 bases: TGTGCCAGCAGCTTGAATCGGGGGGAGCGGGAGGGCCTAGATGAGCAGTTCTTC. This sequence joins TRBV7-6 and TRBJ2-1, with TRBD2 matching 10 bases. Looked up from germline, CDR1 is SGHVS and CDR2 is FNYEAQ. The junction had 16 bases not matched to a gene; V was cut back by 3 bases and J by 8 bases. The CDR3 loop spans 18 amino acids.

The DNA for the CDR3 is TGCAGTGCTACAGGGTACGAGCAGTACTTC. The encoded protein is CSATGYEQYF. The chain carries TRBV20-1 and TRBJ2-7, with a possible D match to TRBD1 (5 bases). The CDR3 sequence is 10 residues long. The V gene's germline CDR1 is DFQATT and CDR2 SNEGSKA (reference sequence). Trimming shortened V by 4 bases and J by 4 bases, and 5 bases separated the two germline ends.

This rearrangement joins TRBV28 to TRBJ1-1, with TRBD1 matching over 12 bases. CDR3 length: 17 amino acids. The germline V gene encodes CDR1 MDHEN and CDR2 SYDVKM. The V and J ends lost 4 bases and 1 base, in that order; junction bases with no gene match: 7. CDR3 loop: CASSSGQGAFRNTEAFF. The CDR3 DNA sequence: TGTGCCAGCAGTTCGGGACAGGGGGCGTTTCGGAACACTGAAGCTTTCTTT.

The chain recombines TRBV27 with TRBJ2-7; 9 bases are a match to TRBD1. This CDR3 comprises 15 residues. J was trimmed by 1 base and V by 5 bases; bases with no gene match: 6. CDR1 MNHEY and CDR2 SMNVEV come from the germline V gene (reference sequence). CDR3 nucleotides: TGTGCCAGCAGTGCCACCGGGACAGGGTCCTACGAGCAGTACTTC. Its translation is CASSATGTGSYEQYF.

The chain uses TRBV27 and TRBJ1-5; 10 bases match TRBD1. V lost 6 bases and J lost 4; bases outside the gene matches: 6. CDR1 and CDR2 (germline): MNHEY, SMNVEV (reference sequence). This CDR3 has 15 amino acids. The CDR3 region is CASRTGGPRNQPQHF. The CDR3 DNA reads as TGTGCCAGCAGGACAGGGGGCCCGAGGAATCAGCCCCAGCATTTT.

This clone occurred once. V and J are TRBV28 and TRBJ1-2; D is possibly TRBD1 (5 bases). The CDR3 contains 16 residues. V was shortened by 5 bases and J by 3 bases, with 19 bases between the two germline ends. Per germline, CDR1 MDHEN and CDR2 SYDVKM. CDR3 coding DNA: TGTGCCAGCAGTCCCCCCGGGCACGGGGGAGACTATGGCTACACCTTC. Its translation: CASSPPGHGGDYGYTF.

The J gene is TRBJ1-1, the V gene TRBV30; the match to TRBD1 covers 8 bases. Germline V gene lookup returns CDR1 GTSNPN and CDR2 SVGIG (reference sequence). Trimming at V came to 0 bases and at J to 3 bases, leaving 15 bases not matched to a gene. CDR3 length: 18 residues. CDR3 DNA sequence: TGTGCCTGGAGTGTAAAGCCACTCAGACAGGGGATTCACACTGAAGCTTTCTTT. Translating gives CAWSVKPLRQGIHTEAFF.

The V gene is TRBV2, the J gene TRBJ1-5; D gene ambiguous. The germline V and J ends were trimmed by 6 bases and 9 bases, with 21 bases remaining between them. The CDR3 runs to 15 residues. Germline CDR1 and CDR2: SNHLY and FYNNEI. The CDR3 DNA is TGTGCCAGCAGAAAACAGTATTTTAGTGAGGGGCCCCAGCATTTT. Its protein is CASRKQYFSEGPQHF.

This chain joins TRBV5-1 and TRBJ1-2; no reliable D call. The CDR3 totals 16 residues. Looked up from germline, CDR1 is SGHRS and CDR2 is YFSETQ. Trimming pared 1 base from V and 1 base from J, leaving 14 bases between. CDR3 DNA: TGCGCCAGCAGCTTGATCGCGACAAGCTTTAACTATGGCTACACCTTC. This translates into CASSLIATSFNYGYTF. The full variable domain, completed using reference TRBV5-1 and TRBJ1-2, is KAGVTQTPRYLIKTRGQQVTLSCSPISGHRSVSWYQQTPGQGLQFLFEYFSETQRNKGNFPGRFSGRQFSNSRSEMNVSTLELGDSALYLCASSLIATSFNYGYTFGSGTRLTVV.

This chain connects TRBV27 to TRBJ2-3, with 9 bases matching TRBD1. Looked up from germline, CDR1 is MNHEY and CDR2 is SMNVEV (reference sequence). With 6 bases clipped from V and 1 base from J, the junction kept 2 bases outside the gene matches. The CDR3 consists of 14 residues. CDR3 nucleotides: TGTGCCAGCAGCCGGGACAGGGGCACAGATACGCAGTATTTT. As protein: CASSRDRGTDTQYF.